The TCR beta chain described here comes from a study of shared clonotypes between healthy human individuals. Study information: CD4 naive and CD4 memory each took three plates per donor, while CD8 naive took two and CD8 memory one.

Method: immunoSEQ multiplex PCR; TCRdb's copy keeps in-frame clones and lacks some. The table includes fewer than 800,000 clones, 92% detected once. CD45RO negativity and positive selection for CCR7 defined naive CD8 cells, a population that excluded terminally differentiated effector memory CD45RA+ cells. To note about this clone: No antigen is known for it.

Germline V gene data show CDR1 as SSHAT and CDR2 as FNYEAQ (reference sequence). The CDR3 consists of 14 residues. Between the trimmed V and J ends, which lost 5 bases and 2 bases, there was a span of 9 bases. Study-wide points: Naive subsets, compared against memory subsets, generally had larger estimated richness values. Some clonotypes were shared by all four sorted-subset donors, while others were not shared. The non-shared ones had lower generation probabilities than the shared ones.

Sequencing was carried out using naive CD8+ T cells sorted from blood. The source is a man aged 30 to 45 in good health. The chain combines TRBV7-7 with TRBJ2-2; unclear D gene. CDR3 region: CASSLSLNTGELFF. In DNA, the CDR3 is TGTGCCAGCAGCCTAAGCCTTAACACCGGGGAGCTGTTTTTT.